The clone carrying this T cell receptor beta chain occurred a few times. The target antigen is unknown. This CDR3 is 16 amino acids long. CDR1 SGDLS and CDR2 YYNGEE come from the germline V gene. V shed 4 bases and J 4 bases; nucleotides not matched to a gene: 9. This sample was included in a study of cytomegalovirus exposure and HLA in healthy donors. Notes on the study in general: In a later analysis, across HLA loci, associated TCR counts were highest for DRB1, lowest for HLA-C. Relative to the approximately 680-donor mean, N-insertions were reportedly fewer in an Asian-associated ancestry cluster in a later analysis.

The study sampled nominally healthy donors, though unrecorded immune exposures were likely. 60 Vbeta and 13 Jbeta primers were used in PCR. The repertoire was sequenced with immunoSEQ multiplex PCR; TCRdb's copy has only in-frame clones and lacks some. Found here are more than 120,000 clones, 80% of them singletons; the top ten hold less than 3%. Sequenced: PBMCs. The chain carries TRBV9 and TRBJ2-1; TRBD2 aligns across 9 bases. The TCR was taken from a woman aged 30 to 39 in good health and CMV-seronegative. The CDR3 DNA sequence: TGTGCCAGCAGCCTAGTACAGACTAGCGGATACAATGAGCAGTTCTTC. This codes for CASSLVQTSGYNEQFF.